These 20 T cell receptor beta chains originate from one sample sequenced in a study of cytotoxic CD8 clonotypes in ibrutinib-treated CLL. Using immunoSEQ multiplex PCR, the repertoire was profiled, and TCRdb retains in-frame clones only, with some absent. The sample has a few hundred thousand clones; just under 80% are singletons. Sequenced here: PBMCs, sampled before ibrutinib treatment. These receptors were collected from a human donor with chronic lymphocytic leukemia.

The chain recombines TRBV19 with TRBJ2-1, with TRBD2 identical over 8 bases. Germline loops: CDR1 LNHDA, CDR2 SQIVND (reference sequence). V was clipped by 8 bases and J by 2 bases; unmatched bases: 8. The CDR3 totals 15 residues. The CDR3 sequence: CASLAIAGTYNEQFF. The CDR3 DNA reads as TGTGCCAGTTTGGCGATAGCGGGGACCTACAATGAGCAGTTCTTC.

This clone has only one observation. The gene calls are TRBV5-6 and TRBJ2-7, with a tentative D call TRBD2 (6 bases). V lost 3 bases, J lost 3 bases, and 16 bases lay in between. This CDR3 has 15 amino acids. CDR1 and CDR2 from the germline V gene are SGHDT and YYEEEE. The CDR3 loop reads CASSSPGLRYYEQYF. CDR3 DNA sequence: TGTGCCAGCAGCTCTCCGGGACTGAGATACTACGAGCAGTACTTC.

The chain carries TRBV25-1 and TRBJ2-5; tentative D call: TRBD2 (6 bases). Germline loops: CDR1 MGHDK, CDR2 SYGVNS. The length of the CDR3 is 12 residues. V was pared by 8 bases and J by 0 bases, with 7 bases between. DNA of the CDR3: TGTGCCAGCCGGAGGGACCAAGAGACCCAGTACTTC. Amino acid sequence: CASRRDQETQYF.

This chain joins TRBV7-9 and TRBJ1-2; D gene ambiguous. Germline CDR1 reads SEHNR; CDR2 reads FQNEAQ (reference sequence). Trimming took off 1 base at V and 1 base at J, with 7 bases between the two ends. The CDR3 has 14 residues. This chain's CDR3 is CASSLVGLNYGYTF. The CDR3 nucleotides read TGTGCCAGCAGCTTAGTCGGTCTTAACTATGGCTACACCTTC.

V gene TRBV15 combines with J gene TRBJ2-7; D not resolved. The germline CDR1 and CDR2 sequences are LNHNV and YYDKDF (reference sequence). V was trimmed by 3 bases and J by 7 bases, leaving 13 bases between them. The CDR3 covers 13 residues. In DNA form, the CDR3 reads TGTGCCACCAGCAGTCTAGGCCTTTTTGAGCAGTACTTC. Amino acid sequence: CATSSLGLFEQYF.

V and J are TRBV27 and TRBJ2-7; D is undetermined. The CDR3 loop spans 12 amino acids. In germline, CDR1 is MNHEY, CDR2 SMNVEV (reference sequence). V lost 6 bases, J lost 6 bases, and 12 bases lay in between. The CDR3 loop is CASRTPGLEQYF. The CDR3 nucleotides are TGTGCCAGCAGGACACCAGGTCTCGAGCAGTACTTC.

The chain uses TRBV6-5 and TRBJ2-7, with D perhaps assigned TRBD1 or TRBD2 (5 bases each). Germline V CDR1 and CDR2: MNHEY, SVGAGI. The length of the CDR3 is 13 residues. The V gene lost 6 bases and the J gene lost 4 bases, with 13 bases spanning the gap. The CDR3 spells CASSRDVRYEQYF. The CDR3 nucleotides read TGTGCCAGCAGCCGGGACGTAAGATACGAGCAGTACTTC.

This chain connects TRBV9 to TRBJ2-1, with 12 positions matching TRBD2. With 0 bases clipped from V and 6 bases from J, the junction kept 10 bases outside the gene matches. The CDR3 sequence is 18 residues long. Germline loops: CDR1 SGDLS, CDR2 YYNGEE. DNA of the CDR3: TGTGCCAGCAGCGTAGCCCTAGCGGGAGGGGTACACAGCAATGAGCAGTTCTTC. Translating it yields CASSVALAGGVHSNEQFF.

This clone has just a few counts. V gene TRBV5-1 combines with J gene TRBJ2-2, with D perhaps TRBD2 (6 bases). V was shortened by 4 bases and J by 1 base, with 14 bases between the two germline ends. The CDR3 contains 16 residues. From germline, CDR1 is SGHRS and CDR2 YFSETQ. In nucleotides, the CDR3 is TGCGCCAGCAGCGTGAGCGGACTACAGAACACCGGGGAGCTGTTTTTT. Amino acids: CASSVSGLQNTGELFF.

The chain is built from TRBV29-1 and TRBJ2-4; 9 bases are a match to TRBD1. The CDR3 consists of 14 residues. The V segment lost 6 bases and the J segment 7 bases; nucleotides outside the gene matches: 10. From germline, CDR1 is SQVTM and CDR2 ANQGSEA. The CDR3, as DNA: TGCAGCGTCGCCGACAGGGGGGCGCGGAACATTCAGTACTTC. Translating gives CSVADRGARNIQYF.

The chain carries TRBV14 and TRBJ2-5; 9 bases fit TRBD2. The V gene end was trimmed by 0 bases and the J gene end by 1 base; junction bases not matched to a gene: 0. The CDR3 has 15 residues. Looked up from germline, CDR1 is SGHDN and CDR2 is FVKESK. The CDR3 DNA follows: TGTGCCAGCAGCCAAGATAGCGGGAGCCAAGAGACCCAGTACTTC. Protein sequence: CASSQDSGSQETQYF. The variable domain in full, completed from reference TRBV14 and TRBJ2-5, reads EAGVTQFPSHSVIEKGQTVTLRCDPISGHDNLYWYRRVMGKEIKFLLHFVKESKQDESGMPNNRFLAERTGGTYSTLKVQPAELEDSGVYFCASSQDSGSQETQYFGPGTRLLVL.

This chain joins TRBV9 and TRBJ2-3; perhaps TRBD2 as D (6 bases). This CDR3 comprises 14 residues. V lost 3 bases and J 4 bases, leaving 12 bases between the germline ends. Germline CDR1 is SGDLS and CDR2 is YYNGEE. The CDR3 DNA is TGTGCCAGCAGCGAGACCGCTAGCGCAGATACGCAGTATTTT. Translated, it gives CASSETASADTQYF. Complete variable domain (other parts from reference TRBV9 and TRBJ2-3): DSGVTQTPKHLITATGQRVTLRCSPRSGDLSVYWYQQSLDQGLQFLIQYYNGEERAKGNILERFSAQQFPDLHSELNLSSLELGDSALYFCASSETASADTQYFGPGTRLTVL.

The gene calls are TRBV23-1 and TRBJ1-2; D gene ambiguous. TRBV23-1 is labeled an ORF, and its function is uncertain. Trimming pared 0 bases from V and 7 bases from J, leaving 6 bases between. This CDR3 spans 12 amino acids. CDR3 protein: CASSQSLCGYTF. CDR3 DNA: TGCGCCAGCAGTCAATCGTTATGTGGCTACACCTTC.

This clone has a single count. The chain joins TRBV27 to TRBJ2-7; D is perhaps TRBD2 (11 bases). The CDR3 totals 18 residues. V shed 5 bases and J shed 4 bases, with 27 bases lying between them. Germline assignment: CDR1 MNHEY and CDR2 SMNVEV (reference sequence). The CDR3 is CASSDRGPLAGGLYEQYF. The CDR3 nucleotides read TGTGCCAGCAGTGACAGGGGGCCTCTAGCGGGAGGTTTGTACGAGCAGTACTTC.

The J gene is TRBJ2-7, the V gene TRBV2; D is uncertain. This CDR3 is 13 amino acids long. V lost 2 bases, J lost 2 bases, and 7 bases lay in between. The V gene's germline CDR1 is SNHLY and CDR2 FYNNEI. The CDR3 reads CASSERRTYEQYF. CDR3 DNA sequence: TGTGCCAGCAGTGAACGCCGGACCTACGAGCAGTACTTC.

J is TRBJ2-7 and V is TRBV7-9, with D maybe TRBD2 (6 bases). This CDR3 spans 14 amino acids. Per germline, CDR1 SEHNR and CDR2 FQNEAQ (reference sequence). V lost 5 bases, J lost 0 bases, and 11 bases lay in between. CDR3 loop: CASSRGGSSYEQYF. The CDR3 DNA reads TGTGCCAGCAGCCGTGGAGGGAGCTCCTACGAGCAGTACTTC.

DNA of the CDR3: TGCGCCAGCAGTTCTTTTCCACGGAGGGTAGGGTCCTACAATGAGCAGTTCTTC. This codes for CASSSFPRRVGSYNEQFF. This chain joins TRBV23-1 and TRBJ2-1; the D gene is possibly TRBD2 (6 bases). TRBV23-1 is placed among ORFs of uncertain function. V was cut by 5 bases and J by 1 base, with 21 bases left in between. This CDR3 contains 18 residues.

The chain couples TRBV5-1 to TRBJ2-7; 9 bases align to TRBD1. From germline, CDR1 is SGHRS and CDR2 YFSETQ. With 2 bases clipped from V and 7 bases from J, the junction kept 7 bases outside the gene matches. The CDR3 extends over 14 amino acids. The CDR3 spells CASSLQGAQGEQYF. CDR3 in DNA: TGCGCCAGCAGCTTACAGGGGGCGCAGGGGGAGCAGTACTTC.

The V call is TRBV29-1, the J call TRBJ2-4; TRBD2 is a possible D gene (5 bases). Trimming stripped 3 bases from V and 1 base from J, with 7 bases between. Germline CDR1 and CDR2: SQVTM and ANQGSEA. The CDR3 loop spans 13 amino acids. Here the CDR3 reads CSVDGGAKNIQYF. CDR3 nucleotide sequence: TGCAGCGTTGATGGCGGGGCCAAAAACATTCAGTACTTC. The full variable domain, its missing parts supplied by reference TRBV29-1 and TRBJ2-4, is SAVISQKPSRDICQRGTSLTIQCQVDSQVTMMFWYRQQPGQSLTLIATANQGSEATYESGFVIDKFPISRPNLTFSTLTVSNMSPEDSSIYLCSVDGGAKNIQYFGAGTRLSVL.

The chain uses TRBV21-1 and TRBJ2-5; the DNA was not used to check the table's D call, TRBD2. TRBV21-1 corresponds to a pseudogene. The CDR3 extends over 19 amino acids. The CDR3: CASSKGMVRTSGSGETQYF. CDR3 nucleotide sequence: TGTGCCAGCAGCAAGGGAATGGTTAGGACTAGCGGGAGTGGGGAGACCCAGTACTTC.